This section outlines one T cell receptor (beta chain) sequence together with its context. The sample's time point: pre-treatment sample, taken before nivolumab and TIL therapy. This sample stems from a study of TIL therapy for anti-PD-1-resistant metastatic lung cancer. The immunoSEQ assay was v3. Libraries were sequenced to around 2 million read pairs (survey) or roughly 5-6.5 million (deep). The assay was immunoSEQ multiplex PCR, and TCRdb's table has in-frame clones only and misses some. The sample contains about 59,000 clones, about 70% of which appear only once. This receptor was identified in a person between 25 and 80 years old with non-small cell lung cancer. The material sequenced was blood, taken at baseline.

In nucleotides, the CDR3 is TGTGCCAGCAGTTACTCGAACAGGGGCTCCTACGAGCAGTACTTC. This codes for CASSYSNRGSYEQYF. This rearrangement joins TRBV6-5 to TRBJ2-7, with TRBD1 matching 7 bases. Trimming at V came to 0 bases and at J to 0 bases, leaving 2 bases not matched to a gene. The CDR3 is 15 amino acids. Germline assignment: CDR1 MNHEY and CDR2 SVGAGI.